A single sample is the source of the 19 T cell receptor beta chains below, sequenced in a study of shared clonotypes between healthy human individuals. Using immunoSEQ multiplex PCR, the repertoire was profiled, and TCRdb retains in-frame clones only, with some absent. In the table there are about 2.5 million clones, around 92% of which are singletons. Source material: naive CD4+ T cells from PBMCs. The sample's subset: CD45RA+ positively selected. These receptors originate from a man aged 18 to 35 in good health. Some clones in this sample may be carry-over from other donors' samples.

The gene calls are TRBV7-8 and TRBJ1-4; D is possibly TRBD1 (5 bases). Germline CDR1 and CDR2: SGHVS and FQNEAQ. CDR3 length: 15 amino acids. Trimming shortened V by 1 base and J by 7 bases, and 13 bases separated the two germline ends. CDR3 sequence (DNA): TGTGCCAGCAGCTTAGACGGCAGGGAGGGTGAAAAACTGTTTTTT. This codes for CASSLDGREGEKLFF.

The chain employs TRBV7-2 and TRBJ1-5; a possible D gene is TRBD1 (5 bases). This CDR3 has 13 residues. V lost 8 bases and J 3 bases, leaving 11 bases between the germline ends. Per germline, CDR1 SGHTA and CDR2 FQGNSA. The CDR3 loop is CASGAGINQPQHF. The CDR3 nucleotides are TGTGCCAGCGGAGCAGGGATCAATCAGCCCCAGCATTTT. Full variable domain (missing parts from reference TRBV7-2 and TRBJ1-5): GAGVSQSPSNKVTEKGKDVELRCDPISGHTALYWYRQSLGQGLEFLIYFQGNSAPDKSGLPSDRFSAERTGGSVSTLTIQRTQQEDSAVYLCASGAGINQPQHFGDGTRLSIL.

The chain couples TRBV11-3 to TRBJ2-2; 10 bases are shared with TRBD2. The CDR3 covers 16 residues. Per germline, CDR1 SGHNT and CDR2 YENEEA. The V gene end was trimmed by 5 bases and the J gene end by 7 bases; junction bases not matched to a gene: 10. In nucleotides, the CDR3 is TGTGCCAGCAGCCGGCTAGCGGGAGTGTTAGGCGGGGAGCTGTTTTTT. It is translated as CASSRLAGVLGGELFF.

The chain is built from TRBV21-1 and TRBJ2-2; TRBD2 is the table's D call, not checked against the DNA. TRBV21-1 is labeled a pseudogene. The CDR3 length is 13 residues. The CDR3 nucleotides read TGTGCCAGCTTTAGCGGGGACGCCGGGGAGCTGTTTTTT. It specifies CASFSGDAGELFF.

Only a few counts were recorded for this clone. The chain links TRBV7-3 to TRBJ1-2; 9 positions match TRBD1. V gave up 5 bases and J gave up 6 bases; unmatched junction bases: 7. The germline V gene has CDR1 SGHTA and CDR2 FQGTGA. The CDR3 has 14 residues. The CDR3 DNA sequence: TGTGCCAGCAGCAGGGACAGGGAGACTCATGGCTACACCTTC. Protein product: CASSRDRETHGYTF.

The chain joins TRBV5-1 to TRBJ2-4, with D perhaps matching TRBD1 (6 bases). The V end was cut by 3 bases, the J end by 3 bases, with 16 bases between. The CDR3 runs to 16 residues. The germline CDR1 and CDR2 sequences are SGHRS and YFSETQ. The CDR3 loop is CASSSSIQGGKNIQYF. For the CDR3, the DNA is TGCGCCAGCAGCTCGAGTATACAGGGTGGCAAAAACATTCAGTACTTC.

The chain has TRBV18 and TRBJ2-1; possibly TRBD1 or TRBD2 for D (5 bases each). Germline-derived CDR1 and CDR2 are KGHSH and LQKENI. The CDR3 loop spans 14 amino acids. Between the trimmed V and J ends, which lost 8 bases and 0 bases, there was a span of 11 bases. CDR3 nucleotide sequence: TGTGCCAGCGCAGGGACCTCCTCCTACAATGAGCAGTTCTTC. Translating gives CASAGTSSYNEQFF.

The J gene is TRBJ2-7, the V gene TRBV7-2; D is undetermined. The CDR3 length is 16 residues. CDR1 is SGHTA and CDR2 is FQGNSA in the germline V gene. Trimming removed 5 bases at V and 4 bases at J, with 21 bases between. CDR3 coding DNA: TGTGCCAGCAGCCCCCACTGGGTCCCCCCCCGGTACGAGCAGTACTTC. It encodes CASSPHWVPPRYEQYF.

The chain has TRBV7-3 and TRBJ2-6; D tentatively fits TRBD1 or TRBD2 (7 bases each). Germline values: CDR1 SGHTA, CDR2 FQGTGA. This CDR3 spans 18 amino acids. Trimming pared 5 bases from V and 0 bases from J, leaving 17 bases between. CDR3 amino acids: CASSPRGGQTSGANVLTF. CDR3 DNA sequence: TGTGCCAGCAGCCCTAGGGGGGGACAGACCTCTGGGGCCAACGTCCTGACTTTC. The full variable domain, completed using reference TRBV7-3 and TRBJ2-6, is GAGVSQTPSNKVTEKGKYVELRCDPISGHTALYWYRQSLGQGPEFLIYFQGTGAADDSGLPNDRFFAVRPEGSVSTLKIQRTERGDSAVYLCASSPRGGQTSGANVLTFGAGSRLTVL.

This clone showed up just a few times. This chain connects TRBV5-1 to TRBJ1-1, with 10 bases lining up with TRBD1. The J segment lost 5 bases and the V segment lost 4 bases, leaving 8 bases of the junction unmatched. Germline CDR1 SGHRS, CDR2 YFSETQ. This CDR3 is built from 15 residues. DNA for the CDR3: TGCGCCAGCAGCACGGGGGACAGGGGTGGAACTGAAGCTTTCTTT. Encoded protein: CASSTGDRGGTEAFF.

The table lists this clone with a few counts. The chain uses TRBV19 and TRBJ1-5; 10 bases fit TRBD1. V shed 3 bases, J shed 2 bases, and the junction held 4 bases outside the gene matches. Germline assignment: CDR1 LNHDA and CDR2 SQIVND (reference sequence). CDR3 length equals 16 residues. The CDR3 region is CASSIHGTGGNQPQHF. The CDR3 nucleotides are TGTGCCAGTAGTATTCATGGGACAGGGGGCAATCAGCCCCAGCATTTT.

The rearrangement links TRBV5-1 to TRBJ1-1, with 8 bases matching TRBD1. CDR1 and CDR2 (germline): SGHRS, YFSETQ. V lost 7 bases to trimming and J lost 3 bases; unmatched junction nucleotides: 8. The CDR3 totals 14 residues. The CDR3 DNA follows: TGCGCCAGCTCATCAACAGGGGGGGACACTGAAGCTTTCTTT. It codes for CASSSTGGDTEAFF.

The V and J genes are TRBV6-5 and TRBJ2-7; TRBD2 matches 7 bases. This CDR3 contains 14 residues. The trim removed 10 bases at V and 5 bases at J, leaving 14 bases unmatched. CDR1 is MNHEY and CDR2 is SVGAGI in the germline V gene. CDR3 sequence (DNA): TGTGCCACCGGCGTGAGGGAGGGTAAGCACGAGCAGTACTTC. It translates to CATGVREGKHEQYF.

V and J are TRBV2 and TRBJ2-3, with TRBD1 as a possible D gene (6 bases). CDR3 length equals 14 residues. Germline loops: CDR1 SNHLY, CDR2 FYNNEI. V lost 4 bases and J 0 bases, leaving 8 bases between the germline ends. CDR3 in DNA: TGTGCCAGCAGTGCACAGGGTAGCACAGATACGCAGTATTTT. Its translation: CASSAQGSTDTQYF.

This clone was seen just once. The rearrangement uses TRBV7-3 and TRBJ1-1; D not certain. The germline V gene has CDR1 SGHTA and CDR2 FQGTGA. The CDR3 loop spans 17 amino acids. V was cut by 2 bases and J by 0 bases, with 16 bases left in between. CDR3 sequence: CASSLEGQLHMNTEAFF. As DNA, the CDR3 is TGTGCCAGCAGCTTAGAAGGCCAACTCCACATGAACACTGAAGCTTTCTTT.

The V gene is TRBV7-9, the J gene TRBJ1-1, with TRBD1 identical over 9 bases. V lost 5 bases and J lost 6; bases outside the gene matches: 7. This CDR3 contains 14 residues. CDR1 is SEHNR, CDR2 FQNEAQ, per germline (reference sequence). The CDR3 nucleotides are TGTGCCAGCAGCCGGACAGGGGTAAGGCCTGAAGCTTTCTTT. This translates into CASSRTGVRPEAFF. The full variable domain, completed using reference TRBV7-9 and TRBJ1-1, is DTGVSQNPRHKITKRGQNVTFRCDPISEHNRLYWYRQTLGQGPEFLTYFQNEAQLEKSRLLSDRFSAERPKGSFSTLEIQRTEQGDSAMYLCASSRTGVRPEAFFGQGTRLTVV.

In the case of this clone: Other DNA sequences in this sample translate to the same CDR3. CDR3 loop: CASSRDSSYEQYF. Written as DNA, the CDR3 is TGCGCCAGCAGCCGGGACAGTTCCTACGAGCAGTACTTC. The chain employs TRBV10-1 and TRBJ2-7; the match to TRBD1 covers 7 bases. J gave up 1 base and V 6 bases, and 3 bases lay outside the gene matches. CDR1 and CDR2 from the germline V gene are WNHNN and SYGVQD (reference sequence). There are 13 residues in the CDR3.

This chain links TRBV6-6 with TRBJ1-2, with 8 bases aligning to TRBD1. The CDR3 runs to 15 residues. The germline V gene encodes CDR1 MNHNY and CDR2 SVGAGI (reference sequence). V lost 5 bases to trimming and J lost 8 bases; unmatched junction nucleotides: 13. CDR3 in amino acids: CASSTGKTGGTGYTF. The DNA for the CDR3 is TGTGCCAGCAGTACCGGTAAAACAGGGGGGACCGGCTACACCTTC.

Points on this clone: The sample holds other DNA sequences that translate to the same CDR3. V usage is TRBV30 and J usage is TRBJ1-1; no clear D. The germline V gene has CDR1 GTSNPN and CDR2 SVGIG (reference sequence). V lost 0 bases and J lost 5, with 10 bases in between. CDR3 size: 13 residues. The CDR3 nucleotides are TGTGCCTGGAGTGTTCGAGGAGCTACTGAAGCTTTCTTT. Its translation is CAWSVRGATEAFF.